This TCR beta chain was identified in a study of regulatory T cells in long-lasting Graves disease. Per the germline V gene, CDR1 is KGHSH and CDR2 is LQKENI. V was pared by 7 bases and J by 1 base, with 7 bases between. There are 13 residues in the CDR3. Time point: newly diagnosed GD, antithyroid drugs for less than 3 months. Following extraction of RNA from PBMCs, that RNA was used to make the TCR library. This clonotype was found a few times. Arm-PCR of CDR3 regions and iRepertoire HTBI primers were the basis on which TCR beta libraries were built. TCRdb reanalysed the multiplex PCR reads using MiXCR and keeps one entry per CDR3 protein. The data show hundreds of thousands of distinct CDR3 sequences, approximately 15% seen once. In addition, the sample was reused for a study of T cells in Graves' hyperthyroidism and ophthalmopathy. That source reports: A model of 13 V-J pairs discriminated ophthalmopathy from stable hyperthyroidism.

The receptor was derived from a woman aged 30 to 39 with Graves disease. This sequence joins TRBV18 and TRBJ2-2; D gene uncertain. The starting material was peripheral blood mononuclear cells (PBMCs), obtained at new diagnosis, from a patient treated with antithyroid drugs. The CDR3 reads CASFAENTGELFF. CDR3 DNA: TGTGCCAGCTTTGCGGAGAACACCGGGGAGCTGTTTTTT.